One T cell receptor beta chain is described in this entry. This clonotype was observed at least ten times. Its cognate antigen has yet to be identified. Nothing much larger sits one base from this clone, and base qualities are not available. This sample stems from a study of regulatory T cells in long-lasting Graves disease (dated by TCRdb to the early 2020s). Looking at the study overall: Patients with newly diagnosed Graves' disease had been on antithyroid drugs for under 3 months. Persistent Graves' disease patients were compared with newly diagnosed Graves' disease patients by peripheral blood TCR sequencing and RNA sequencing. The study was registered as a clinical trial and conducted in China. TCR sequencing covered 13 persistent and approximately 20 newly diagnosed Graves' disease patients, about 35 samples in total. General study outcomes and caveats: Sequencing and analysis were restricted to the TCR beta chain. Peripheral blood alone was examined, since thyroid tissue, which constituted the primary lesion, could not be accessed. The small sample size was acknowledged by the authors as a limitation that may reduce accuracy. Persistent Graves' disease patients showed lower TCR Shannon entropy and fewer highly expanded clones than newly diagnosed patients, suggesting clonal expansion. TRBV28, TRBJ1-2 and TRBJ2-5 were preferentially used in persistent disease, while TRBV20-1 and TRBJ2-1 were favored in newly diagnosed disease. Persistent patients shared more public clonotypes among themselves (2,741) than newly diagnosed patients did (about 1,000).

The library was produced with multiplex PCR. The listed sequencing device is Illumina HiSeq 4000. iRepertoire HTBI primers and Arm-PCR amplification of CDR3 regions were used to construct TCR beta libraries. Before sequencing, the PCR products went through gel purification. The source study handled its data this way. Gene usage analysis of CDR3 amino acid clonotypes relied on the roughly 64 TRBV and 13 to 15 TRBJ segments identified across samples. COPE and FqMerger were used to merge filtered high-quality paired reads into contigs. BLAST was used to align contigs to the IMGT TRBV, TRBD and TRBJ reference genes, and CDR3 was defined following IMGT. Clonotypes above 0.1% frequency were classified as highly expanded clones. Shannon entropy was used to measure repertoire diversity, and the Gini coefficient was used to measure V-J evenness. A clonotype was considered public if more than one individual shared it. TCRdb cleaned the public reads at Q25 with fastp, built clones with MiXCR and kept in-frame beta chains. Every distinct CDR3 protein forms one entry, paired with its most common genes and DNA. The V and J calls were determined by TCRdb, not by the authors. The sample table lists hundreds of thousands of distinct CDR3 sequences, under 20% of them with a count of one. The ten largest clonotypes hold 38% of the sample.

The V end gives up 8 bases and the J end 4 bases, leaving 11 bases in the junction not matched to a gene. From a lookup of the germline V gene, CDR1 and CDR2 are KGHSH and LQKENI. CDR3 length: 15 amino acids, cysteine to phenylalanine. CDR3 DNA only is kept here, 45 bases in frame from base 1. The time point label corresponds to: newly diagnosed GD, antithyroid drugs for less than 3 months. RNA was extracted from PBMCs in TRIzol for both TCR sequencing and RNA sequencing. Graves' disease was diagnosed according to American Thyroid Association guidelines. Recruitment of patients was carried out at an endocrinology department in Xi'an, China. Each patient gave 9 to 10 milliliters of peripheral blood, collected in an EDTA anticoagulant tube. Ficoll Paque Plus density gradient separation was used to isolate PBMCs, and no additional T cell sorting was done. An Agilent 2100 Bioanalyzer and agarose gel were used to check RNA quality, while a NanoDrop 2000 measured RNA concentration.

This sample comprised peripheral blood mononuclear cells (PBMCs), obtained at new diagnosis, from a patient treated with antithyroid drugs. The chain employs TRBV18 and TRBJ1-3; the junction holds 7 bases that match TRBD1. The source is a female donor with Graves disease. The nucleotide sequence reads as follows: TGTGCCAGCCTTAGGGGACAGTCTGCCGGAAACACCATATATTTT. It codes for CASLRGQSAGNTIYF.